A selection of T cell receptor beta chains follows, all from one sample in a study of shared clonotypes between healthy human individuals. TCRdb's copy holds only in-frame clones and misses some; the assay was immunoSEQ multiplex PCR. The sample includes under 2.5 million clones, just under 95% of them seen just once. The sample taken for sequencing was naive CD4+ T cells from PBMCs. These receptors were obtained from a man between 18 and 29 years old in good health. Some clones in this sample may be carry-over from other donors' samples. Both conserved end residues are part of each CDR3. Each record gives: D gene, clone size, CDR3 length, J gene, V gene, CDR3 protein, CDR3 DNA. The D gene is left open where the match is weak. Size values are once, few and many counts, or a class for expanded clones, and some rows have none.

d_call: TRBD1
clone_size: .
cdr3_length: 16
j_call: TRBJ1-4
v_call: TRBV27
cdr3_aa: CASSLSYTGGREKLFF
cdr3_nt: TGTGCCAGCAGTTTATCTTATACAGGGGGGCGGGAAAAACTGTTTTTT

d_call: .
clone_size: .
cdr3_length: 15
j_call: TRBJ1-1
v_call: TRBV4-1
cdr3_aa: CASSRPGQQGAEAFF
cdr3_nt: TGCGCCAGCAGCCGACCGGGACAACAAGGGGCTGAAGCTTTCTTT

d_call: .
clone_size: .
cdr3_length: 15
j_call: TRBJ1-3
v_call: TRBV6-5
cdr3_aa: CASSRIYSGGNTIYF
cdr3_nt: TGTGCCAGCAGTAGAATTTACAGTGGCGGAAACACCATATATTTT

d_call: .
clone_size: .
cdr3_length: 16
j_call: TRBJ1-1
v_call: TRBV28
cdr3_aa: CASSSRPRGVNTEAFF
cdr3_nt: TGTGCCAGCAGTTCCCGTCCGAGGGGCGTGAACACTGAAGCTTTCTTT

d_call: .
clone_size: .
cdr3_length: 13
j_call: TRBJ2-5
v_call: TRBV29-1
cdr3_aa: CSVGGLYQETQYF
cdr3_nt: TGCAGCGTTGGCGGTCTCTATCAAGAGACCCAGTACTTC

d_call: TRBD2
clone_size: .
cdr3_length: 15
j_call: TRBJ2-7
v_call: TRBV6-5
cdr3_aa: CASSYSASGSYEQYF
cdr3_nt: TGTGCCAGCAGTTACTCGGCTAGCGGGAGTTACGAGCAGTACTTC

d_call: .
clone_size: .
cdr3_length: 16
j_call: TRBJ2-2
v_call: TRBV5-4
cdr3_aa: CASSVKGWANTGELFF
cdr3_nt: TGTGCCAGCAGCGTGAAGGGCTGGGCGAACACCGGGGAGCTGTTTTTT

d_call: TRBD1
clone_size: .
cdr3_length: 16
j_call: TRBJ2-1
v_call: TRBV5-1
cdr3_aa: CASSRGQGATYNEQFF
cdr3_nt: TGCGCCAGCAGCCGTGGACAGGGGGCAACCTACAATGAGCAGTTCTTC

d_call: TRBD2
clone_size: .
cdr3_length: 15
j_call: TRBJ2-1
v_call: TRBV18
cdr3_aa: CASSPSAGIYNEQFF
cdr3_nt: TGTGCCAGCTCACCATCAGCGGGAATCTACAATGAGCAGTTCTTC

d_call: .
clone_size: .
cdr3_length: 12
j_call: TRBJ2-3
v_call: TRBV30
cdr3_aa: CAWSELRRTQYF
cdr3_nt: TGTGCCTGGAGTGAACTTAGAAGAACGCAGTATTTT

d_call: .
clone_size: once
cdr3_length: 14
j_call: TRBJ2-2
v_call: TRBV7-9
cdr3_aa: CASSLDRLTGELFF
cdr3_nt: TGTGCCAGCAGCTTAGACCGACTCACCGGGGAGCTGTTTTTT

d_call: TRBD1
clone_size: .
cdr3_length: 15
j_call: TRBJ2-3
v_call: TRBV4-2
cdr3_aa: CASSQRDRSTDTQYF
cdr3_nt: TGTGCCAGCAGCCAAAGGGACAGGAGCACAGATACGCAGTATTTT

d_call: .
clone_size: .
cdr3_length: 10
j_call: TRBJ2-3
v_call: TRBV10-3
cdr3_aa: CAIREDTQYF
cdr3_nt: TGTGCCATCAGGGAAGATACGCAGTATTTT

d_call: .
clone_size: .
cdr3_length: 15
j_call: TRBJ2-3
v_call: TRBV6-4
cdr3_aa: CASSGEYASTDTQYF
cdr3_nt: TGTGCCAGCAGTGGGGAGTACGCGAGCACAGATACGCAGTATTTT

d_call: TRBD2
clone_size: .
cdr3_length: 17
j_call: TRBJ2-1
v_call: TRBV7-3
cdr3_aa: CASSLLAGGPSYNEQFF
cdr3_nt: TGTGCCAGCAGCTTGTTAGCGGGAGGTCCCTCCTACAATGAGCAGTTCTTC

d_call: TRBD2
clone_size: .
cdr3_length: 15
j_call: TRBJ2-7
v_call: TRBV6-5
cdr3_aa: CASSTGLSGGYEQYF
cdr3_nt: TGTGCCAGCAGTACGGGACTTAGCGGGGGGTACGAGCAGTACTTC

d_call: .
clone_size: .
cdr3_length: 13
j_call: TRBJ2-3
v_call: TRBV7-3
cdr3_aa: CASSHRGTDTQYF
cdr3_nt: TGTGCCAGCAGCCATCGGGGCACAGATACGCAGTATTTT

d_call: .
clone_size: .
cdr3_length: 18
j_call: TRBJ1-5
v_call: TRBV12-1
cdr3_aa: CASSPSDRGDFGNQPQHF
cdr3_nt: TGTGCCAGCAGCCCCTCGGACAGGGGGGATTTTGGCAATCAGCCCCAGCATTTT

d_call: TRBD2
clone_size: .
cdr3_length: 13
j_call: TRBJ2-1
v_call: TRBV29-1
cdr3_aa: CSAEPSGLREQFF
cdr3_nt: TGCAGCGCCGAACCTAGCGGATTGCGAGAGCAGTTCTTC

d_call: .
clone_size: .
cdr3_length: 13
j_call: TRBJ2-1
v_call: TRBV30
cdr3_aa: CAWSVQSVGEQFF
cdr3_nt: TGTGCCTGGAGTGTACAGTCGGTCGGTGAGCAGTTCTTC

d_call: TRBD2
clone_size: .
cdr3_length: 14
j_call: TRBJ2-1
v_call: TRBV5-6
cdr3_aa: CASSWGLASHEQFF
cdr3_nt: TGTGCCAGCAGTTGGGGACTAGCCAGTCATGAGCAGTTCTTC

d_call: TRBD1
clone_size: .
cdr3_length: 16
j_call: TRBJ2-3
v_call: TRBV5-1
cdr3_aa: CASSSRDRVGTDTQYF
cdr3_nt: TGCGCCAGCAGCAGCCGGGACAGGGTGGGCACAGATACGCAGTATTTT

d_call: .
clone_size: .
cdr3_length: 14
j_call: TRBJ2-2
v_call: TRBV2
cdr3_aa: CASRTTRDTGELFF
cdr3_nt: TGTGCCAGCAGGACGACTAGGGACACCGGGGAGCTGTTTTTT

d_call: TRBD2
clone_size: .
cdr3_length: 15
j_call: TRBJ2-3
v_call: TRBV9
cdr3_aa: CASSNSGVSTDTQYF
cdr3_nt: TGTGCCAGCAGTAATAGCGGGGTGAGCACAGATACGCAGTATTTT

d_call: .
clone_size: .
cdr3_length: 11
j_call: TRBJ2-7
v_call: TRBV25-1
cdr3_aa: CASSLGAALGF
cdr3_nt: TGTGCCAGCAGTTTAGGGGCCGCATTGGGCTTC

d_call: .
clone_size: .
cdr3_length: 14
j_call: TRBJ2-1
v_call: TRBV5-1
cdr3_aa: CASSLVGTGWEQFF
cdr3_nt: TGCGCCAGCAGCTTGGTGGGTACAGGATGGGAGCAGTTCTTC

d_call: .
clone_size: .
cdr3_length: 13
j_call: TRBJ1-6
v_call: TRBV30
cdr3_aa: CAWTPSVGSPLHF
cdr3_nt: TGTGCCTGGACTCCCAGCGTCGGTTCACCCCTCCACTTT

d_call: .
clone_size: .
cdr3_length: 13
j_call: TRBJ1-4
v_call: TRBV28
cdr3_aa: CASSFSNNEKLFF
cdr3_nt: TGTGCCAGCAGTTTTTCCAATAATGAAAAACTGTTTTTT

d_call: TRBD1
clone_size: .
cdr3_length: 16
j_call: TRBJ1-2
v_call: TRBV28
cdr3_aa: CASSIPGTGGLRGYTF
cdr3_nt: TGTGCCAGCAGCATACCCGGGACAGGGGGATTGAGGGGCTACACCTTC

d_call: TRBD1
clone_size: .
cdr3_length: 15
j_call: TRBJ1-1
v_call: TRBV4-2
cdr3_aa: CASSQPGQGYTEAFF
cdr3_nt: TGTGCCAGCAGCCAACCGGGACAGGGGTACACTGAAGCTTTCTTT

d_call: .
clone_size: .
cdr3_length: 15
j_call: TRBJ2-7
v_call: TRBV28
cdr3_aa: CASKTGPLAPYEQYF
cdr3_nt: TGTGCTTCAAAAACAGGGCCCCTCGCCCCCTACGAGCAGTACTTC

d_call: .
clone_size: .
cdr3_length: 13
j_call: TRBJ1-2
v_call: TRBV30
cdr3_aa: CAWSASGPWGYTF
cdr3_nt: TGTGCCTGGAGTGCATCTGGACCGTGGGGCTACACCTTC

d_call: .
clone_size: .
cdr3_length: 15
j_call: TRBJ2-1
v_call: TRBV11-2
cdr3_aa: CASSLGGEAYNEQFF
cdr3_nt: TGTGCCAGCAGCTTAGGTGGGGAGGCTTACAATGAGCAGTTCTTC

d_call: TRBD1
clone_size: .
cdr3_length: 13
j_call: TRBJ1-2
v_call: TRBV28
cdr3_aa: CASTTGTAYGYTF
cdr3_nt: TGTGCCAGCACCACCGGGACAGCTTATGGCTACACCTTC

d_call: TRBD2
clone_size: .
cdr3_length: 17
j_call: TRBJ2-3
v_call: TRBV7-3
cdr3_aa: CASSLTQTSGSRDTQYF
cdr3_nt: TGTGCCAGCAGCTTAACTCAGACTAGCGGGAGCCGTGATACGCAGTATTTT